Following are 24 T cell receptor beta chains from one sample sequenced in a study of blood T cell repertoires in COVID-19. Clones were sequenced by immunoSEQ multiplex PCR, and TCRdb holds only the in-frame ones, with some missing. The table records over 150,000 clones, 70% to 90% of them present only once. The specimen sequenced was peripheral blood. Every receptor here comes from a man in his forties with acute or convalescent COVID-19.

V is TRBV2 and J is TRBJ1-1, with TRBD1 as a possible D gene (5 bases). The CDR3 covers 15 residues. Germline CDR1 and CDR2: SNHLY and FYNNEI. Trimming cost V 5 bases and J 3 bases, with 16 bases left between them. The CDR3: CASSLPGGTDTEAFF. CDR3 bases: TGTGCCAGCAGTCTGCCGGGGGGGACGGACACTGAAGCTTTCTTT. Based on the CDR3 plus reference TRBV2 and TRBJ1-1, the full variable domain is EPEVTQTPSHQVTQMGQEVILRCVPISNHLYFYWYRQILGQKVEFLVSFYNNEISEKSEIFDDQFSVERPDGSNFTLKIRSTKLEDSAMYFCASSLPGGTDTEAFFGQGTRLTVV.

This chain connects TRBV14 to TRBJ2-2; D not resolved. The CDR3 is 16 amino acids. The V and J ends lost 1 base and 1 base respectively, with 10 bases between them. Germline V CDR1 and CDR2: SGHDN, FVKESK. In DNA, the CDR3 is TGTGCCAGCAGCCAAGTTGACACCTTGAACACCGGGGAGCTGTTTTTT. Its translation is CASSQVDTLNTGELFF.

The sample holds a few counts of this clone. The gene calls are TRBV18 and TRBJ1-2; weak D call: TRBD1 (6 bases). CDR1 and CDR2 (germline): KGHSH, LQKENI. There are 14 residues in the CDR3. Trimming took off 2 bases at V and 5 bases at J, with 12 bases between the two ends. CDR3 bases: TGTGCCAGCTCACCAGGGACACTGTTGTATGGCTACACCTTC. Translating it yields CASSPGTLLYGYTF.

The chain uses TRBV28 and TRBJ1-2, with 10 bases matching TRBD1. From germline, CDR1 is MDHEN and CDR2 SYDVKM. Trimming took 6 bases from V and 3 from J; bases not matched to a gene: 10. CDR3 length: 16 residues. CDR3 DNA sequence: TGTGCCAGCAGCTTTTATGGGACAGGGGAGGACTATGGCTACACCTTC. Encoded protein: CASSFYGTGEDYGYTF.

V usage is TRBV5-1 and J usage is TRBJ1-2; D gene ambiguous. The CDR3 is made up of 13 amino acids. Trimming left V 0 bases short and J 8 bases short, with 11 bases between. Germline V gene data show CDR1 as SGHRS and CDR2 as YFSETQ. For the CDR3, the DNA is TGCGCCAGCAGCTTGGTCCAGCGGCAGGGCTACACCTTC. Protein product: CASSLVQRQGYTF.

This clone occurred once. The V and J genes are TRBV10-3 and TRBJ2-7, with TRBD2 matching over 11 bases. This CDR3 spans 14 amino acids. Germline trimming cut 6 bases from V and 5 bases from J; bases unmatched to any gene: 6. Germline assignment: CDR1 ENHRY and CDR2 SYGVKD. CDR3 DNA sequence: TGTGCCATCAGACCCGGACTAGCGGGCAACGAGCAGTACTTC. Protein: CAIRPGLAGNEQYF.

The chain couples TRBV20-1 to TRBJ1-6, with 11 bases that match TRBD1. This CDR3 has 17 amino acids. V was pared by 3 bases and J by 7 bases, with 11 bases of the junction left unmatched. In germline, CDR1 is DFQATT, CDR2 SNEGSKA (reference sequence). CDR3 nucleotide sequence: TGCAGTGCTAGTGACCCGGGACAGGGGGACCTGAATTCACCCCTCCACTTT. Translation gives CSASDPGQGDLNSPLHF.

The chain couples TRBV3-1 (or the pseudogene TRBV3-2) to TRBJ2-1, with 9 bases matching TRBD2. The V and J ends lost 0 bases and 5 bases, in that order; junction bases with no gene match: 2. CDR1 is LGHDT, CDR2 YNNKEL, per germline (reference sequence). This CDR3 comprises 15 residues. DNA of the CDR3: TGTGCCAGCAGCCAAGACAGCGGGGGGCACAATGAGCAGTTCTTC. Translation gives CASSQDSGGHNEQFF.

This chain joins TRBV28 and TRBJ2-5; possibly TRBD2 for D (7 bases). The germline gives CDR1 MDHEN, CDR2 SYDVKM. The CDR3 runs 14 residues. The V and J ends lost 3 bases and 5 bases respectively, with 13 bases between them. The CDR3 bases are TGTGCCAGCAGTTTGGCGGGGGCGGGGGAGACCCAGTACTTC. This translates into CASSLAGAGETQYF.

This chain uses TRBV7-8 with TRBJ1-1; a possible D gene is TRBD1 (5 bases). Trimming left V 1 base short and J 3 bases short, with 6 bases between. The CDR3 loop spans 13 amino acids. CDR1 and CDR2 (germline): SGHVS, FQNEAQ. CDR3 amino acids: CASSLVGDTEAFF. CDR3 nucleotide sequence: TGTGCCAGCAGCTTAGTAGGGGACACTGAAGCTTTCTTT.

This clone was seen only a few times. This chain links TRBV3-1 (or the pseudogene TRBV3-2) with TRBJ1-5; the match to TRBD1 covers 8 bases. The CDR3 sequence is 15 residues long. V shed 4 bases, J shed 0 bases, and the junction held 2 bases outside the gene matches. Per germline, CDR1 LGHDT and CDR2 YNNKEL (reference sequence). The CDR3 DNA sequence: TGTGCCAGCAGCCGGACAGGGAATAGCAATCAGCCCCAGCATTTT. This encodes CASSRTGNSNQPQHF.

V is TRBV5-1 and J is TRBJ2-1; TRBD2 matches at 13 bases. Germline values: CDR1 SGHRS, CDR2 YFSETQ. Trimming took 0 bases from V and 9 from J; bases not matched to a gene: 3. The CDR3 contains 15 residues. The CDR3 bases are TGCGCCAGCAGCTTGGCCACTAGCGGGGGGGTTGAGCAGTTCTTC. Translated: CASSLATSGGVEQFF. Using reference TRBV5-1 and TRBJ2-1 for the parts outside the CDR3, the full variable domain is KAGVTQTPRYLIKTRGQQVTLSCSPISGHRSVSWYQQTPGQGLQFLFEYFSETQRNKGNFPGRFSGRQFSNSRSEMNVSTLELGDSALYLCASSLATSGGVEQFFGPGTRLTVL.

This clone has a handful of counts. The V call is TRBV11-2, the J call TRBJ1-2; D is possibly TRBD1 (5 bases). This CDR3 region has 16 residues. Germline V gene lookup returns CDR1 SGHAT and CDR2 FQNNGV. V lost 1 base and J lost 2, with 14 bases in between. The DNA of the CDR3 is TGTGCCAGCAGCTTAGTTAATGACAGAAGAAACTATGGCTACACCTTC. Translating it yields CASSLVNDRRNYGYTF.

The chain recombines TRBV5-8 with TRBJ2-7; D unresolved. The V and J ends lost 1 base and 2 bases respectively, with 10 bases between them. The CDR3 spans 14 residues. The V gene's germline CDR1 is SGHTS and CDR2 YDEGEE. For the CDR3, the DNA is TGTGCCAGCAGCTTGTATCCATCTACCTACGAGCAGTACTTC. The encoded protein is CASSLYPSTYEQYF. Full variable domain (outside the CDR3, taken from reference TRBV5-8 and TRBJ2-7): EAGVTQSPTHLIKTRGQQATLRCSPISGHTSVYWYQQALGLGLQFLLWYDEGEERNRGNFPPRFSGRQFPNYSSELNVNALELEDSALYLCASSLYPSTYEQYFGPGTRLTVT.

The CDR3 DNA follows: TGTGCCAGCTTGGGATGGGACAGGGACTTGCGTGGCTACACCTTC. It encodes CASLGWDRDLRGYTF. The chain combines TRBV18 with TRBJ1-2; 9 bases line up with TRBD1. The CDR3 runs 15 residues. J gave up 7 bases and V 7 bases, and 13 bases lay outside the gene matches. Germline CDR1 reads KGHSH; CDR2 reads LQKENI.

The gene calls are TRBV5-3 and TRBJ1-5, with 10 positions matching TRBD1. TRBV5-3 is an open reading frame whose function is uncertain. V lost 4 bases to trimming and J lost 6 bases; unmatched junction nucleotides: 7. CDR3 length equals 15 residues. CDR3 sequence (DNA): TGTGCCAGAAGCAGGAGACAGGGGGCAGGTCAGCCCCAGCATTTT. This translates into CARSRRQGAGQPQHF.

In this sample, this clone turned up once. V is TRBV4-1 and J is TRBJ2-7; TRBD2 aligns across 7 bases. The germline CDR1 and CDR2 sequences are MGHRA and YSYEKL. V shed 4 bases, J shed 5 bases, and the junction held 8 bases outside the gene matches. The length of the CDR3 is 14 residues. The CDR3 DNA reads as TGCGCCAGCAGCCGGGGCGGGGGAGTCGACGAGCAGTACTTC. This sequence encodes CASSRGGGVDEQYF.

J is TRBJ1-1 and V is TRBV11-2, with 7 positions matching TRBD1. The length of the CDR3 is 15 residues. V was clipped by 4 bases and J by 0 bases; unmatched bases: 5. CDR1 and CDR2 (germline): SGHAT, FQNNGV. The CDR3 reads CASSYQGEMNTEAFF. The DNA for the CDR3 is TGTGCCAGCAGCTACCAGGGGGAAATGAACACTGAAGCTTTCTTT.

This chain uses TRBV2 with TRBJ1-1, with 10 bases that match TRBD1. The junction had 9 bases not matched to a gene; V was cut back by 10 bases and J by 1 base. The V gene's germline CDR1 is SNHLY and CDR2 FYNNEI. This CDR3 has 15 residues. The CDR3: CANGTGDPENTEAFF. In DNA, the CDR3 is TGTGCCAACGGGACAGGGGACCCGGAGAACACTGAAGCTTTCTTT.

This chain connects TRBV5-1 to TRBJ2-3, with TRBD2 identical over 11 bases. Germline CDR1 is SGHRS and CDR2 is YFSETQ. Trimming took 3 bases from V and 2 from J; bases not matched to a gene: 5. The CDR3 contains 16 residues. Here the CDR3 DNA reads TGCGCCAGCAGCTCGGGGACTAGCGGACCCACAGATACGCAGTATTTT. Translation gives CASSSGTSGPTDTQYF.

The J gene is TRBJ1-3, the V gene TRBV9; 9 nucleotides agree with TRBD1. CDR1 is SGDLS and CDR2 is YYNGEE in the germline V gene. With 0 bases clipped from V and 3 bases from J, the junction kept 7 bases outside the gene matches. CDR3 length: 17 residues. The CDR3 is CASSVGTGVGDGNTIYF. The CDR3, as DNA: TGTGCCAGCAGCGTAGGGACAGGGGTCGGGGATGGAAACACCATATATTTT.

The CDR3 loop is CASRPGISRELFF. For the CDR3, the DNA is TGTGCCAGCCGCCCGGGGATATCCCGGGAGCTGTTTTTT. This rearrangement joins TRBV11-2 to TRBJ2-2; a possible D gene is TRBD2 (5 bases). The CDR3 extends over 13 amino acids. V was clipped by 8 bases and J by 9 bases, with 16 bases between them. In germline, CDR1 is SGHAT, CDR2 FQNNGV.

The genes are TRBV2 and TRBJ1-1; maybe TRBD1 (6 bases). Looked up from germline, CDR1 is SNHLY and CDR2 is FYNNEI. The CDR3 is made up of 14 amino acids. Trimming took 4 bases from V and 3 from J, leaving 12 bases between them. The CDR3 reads CASSVRGSDTEAFF. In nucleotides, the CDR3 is TGTGCCAGCAGTGTAAGGGGGTCGGACACTGAAGCTTTCTTT.

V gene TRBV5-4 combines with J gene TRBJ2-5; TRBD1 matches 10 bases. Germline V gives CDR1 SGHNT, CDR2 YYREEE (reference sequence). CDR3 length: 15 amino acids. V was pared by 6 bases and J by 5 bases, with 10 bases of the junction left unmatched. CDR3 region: CASTSPGQGRETQYF. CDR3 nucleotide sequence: TGTGCCAGCACCTCACCGGGACAGGGGCGCGAGACCCAGTACTTC.